This passage covers 30 T cell receptor beta chains from one sample sequenced in a study of post-analysis software for immune sequencing data (dated by TCRdb to between 2015 and 2016). Libraries were built with PCR. This sample was sequenced with an Illumina HiSeq 2500. To reduce PCR and sequencing biases, unique molecular identifiers were built into the TCR beta cDNA libraries. The raw public reads went through TCRdb reprocessing: fastp at Q25, MiXCR clone calling, in-frame beta chains kept. Duplicate CDR3 protein sequences are folded into a single record with the most common DNA and genes. This sample has about 770,000 distinct CDR3 sequences in its table, and roughly 46% of those were observed once. Roughly 4.9% of the sample lies in the top ten. Findings and caveats that apply to the study as a whole: Significantly higher frequencies in patients than in controls were found for a handful of TRBV segments, including TRBV5-6, TRBV5-1 and TRBV20-1.

Their antigens remain unidentified. The sequencing sample was made of blood. All receptors derive from a girl aged 10 to 17 with multiple sclerosis.

This clonotype was detected only a few times. V and J are TRBV4-1 and TRBJ2-4; the D gene is possibly TRBD1 (6 bases). Looked up from germline, CDR1 is MGHRA and CDR2 is YSYEKL. The CDR3 is 16 residues long. The germline V and J ends were trimmed by 4 bases and 7 bases, with 20 bases remaining between them. CDR3 loop: CASSPESGAVGNIQYF. The CDR3 coding sequence is TGCGCCAGCAGCCCTGAATCAGGGGCTGTCGGGAACATTCAGTACTTC.

This clonotype has more than one count but fewer than ten. The gene calls are TRBV28 and TRBJ2-4; D may be TRBD1 or TRBD2 (7 bases each). The germline CDR1 and CDR2 sequences are MDHEN and SYDVKM. V gave up 8 bases and J gave up 0 bases, with 20 bases separating them. The CDR3 is 17 amino acids. The CDR3 nucleotides are TGTGCCAGCTTAGGGGGAGGGGGCGGGAGAGCCAAAAACATTCAGTACTTC. Translating gives CASLGGGGGRAKNIQYF. Full variable domain (rest looked up from reference TRBV28 and TRBJ2-4): DVKVTQSSRYLVKRTGEKVFLECVQDMDHENMFWYRQDPGLGLRLIYFSYDVKMKEKGDIPEGYSVSREKKERFSLILESASTNQTSMYLCASLGGGGGRAKNIQYFGAGTRLSVL.

The chain couples TRBV11-2 to TRBJ2-4; D is possibly TRBD1 or TRBD2 (6 bases each). Deletions cut 5 bases from V and 3 bases from J, with 17 bases between. Germline V gene sequence: CDR1 SGHAT, CDR2 FQNNGV. The length of the CDR3 is 16 residues. This CDR3 reads CASSPTRDMGKNIQYF. Here the CDR3 DNA reads TGTGCCAGCAGCCCTACGCGGGACATGGGCAAAAACATTCAGTACTTC.

The sample holds a few counts of this clonotype. The chain links TRBV7-9 to TRBJ2-7; D tentatively fits TRBD1 or TRBD2 (5 bases each). Trimming pared 5 bases from V and 1 base from J, leaving 12 bases between. Germline loops: CDR1 SEHNR, CDR2 FQNEAQ (reference sequence). The CDR3 sequence is 14 residues long. As DNA, the CDR3 is TGTGCCAGCAGCGACCGGGACCAATCCTACGAGCAGTACTTC. This encodes CASSDRDQSYEQYF.

V usage is TRBV7-2 and J usage is TRBJ2-1; D ambiguous. The length of the CDR3 is 15 residues. V was trimmed by 5 bases and J by 5 bases, leaving 16 bases between them. Germline CDR1 SGHTA, CDR2 FQGNSA. The CDR3 region has the DNA TGTGCCAGCAGCACCCGGGTCGGACCAGACAATGAGCAGTTCTTC. Protein sequence: CASSTRVGPDNEQFF.

This chain links TRBV13 with TRBJ2-7; D unresolved. V gave up 2 bases and J gave up 2 bases, with 16 bases separating them. The CDR3 contains 16 residues. CDR1 and CDR2 from the germline V gene are PRHDT and FYEKMQ (reference sequence). DNA of the CDR3: TGTGCCAGCAGCTTAACGGTGGGCCGTTACACCTACGAGCAGTACTTC. Translation: CASSLTVGRYTYEQYF.

The chain employs TRBV27 and TRBJ1-2; weak D call: TRBD1 (5 bases). The germline CDR1 and CDR2 sequences are MNHEY and SMNVEV (reference sequence). Trimming removed 5 bases at V and 4 bases at J, with 17 bases between. CDR3 size: 15 residues. This chain's CDR3 is CASSQNLGGLYGYTF. DNA for the CDR3: TGTGCCAGCAGTCAAAACCTCGGGGGTCTCTATGGCTACACCTTC.

The V gene is TRBV2, the J gene TRBJ2-6; 13 nucleotides line up with TRBD2. V lost 10 bases to trimming and J lost 0 bases; unmatched junction nucleotides: 3. CDR3 length: 16 amino acids. Germline CDR1 is SNHLY and CDR2 is FYNNEI. The CDR3 DNA follows: TGTGCCAAGACTAGCGGGAGGAGCTCTGGGGCCAACGTCCTGACTTTC. This sequence encodes CAKTSGRSSGANVLTF. Filled out from reference TRBV2 and TRBJ2-6, the complete variable domain reads EPEVTQTPSHQVTQMGQEVILRCVPISNHLYFYWYRQILGQKVEFLVSFYNNEISEKSEIFDDQFSVERPDGSNFTLKIRSTKLEDSAMYFCAKTSGRSSGANVLTFGAGSRLTVL.

The rearrangement uses TRBV20-1 and TRBJ2-1; D remains unclear. V lost 0 bases, J lost 6 bases, and 15 bases lay in between. The V gene's germline CDR1 is DFQATT and CDR2 SNEGSKA (reference sequence). This CDR3 has 15 amino acids. Here the CDR3 DNA reads TGCAGTGCTAGAGAGGAACCAACCCCTCGCAATGAGCAGTTCTTC. As protein: CSAREEPTPRNEQFF.

CDR3 nucleotide sequence: TGCGCCAGCAGCTTGGGACAGGCAGCCGACGAGCAGTACTTC. Its translation: CASSLGQAADEQYF. The V gene is TRBV5-1, the J gene TRBJ2-1; the D gene is possibly TRBD1 (6 bases). Judging by the DNA end, TRBJ2-7 fits better; the J call may be wrong. CDR1 is SGHRS, CDR2 YFSETQ, per germline. This CDR3 has 14 amino acids.

V usage is TRBV28 and J usage is TRBJ2-3; D not resolved. V gave up 5 bases and J gave up 6 bases, with 12 bases separating them. The germline V gene has CDR1 MDHEN and CDR2 SYDVKM. The length of the CDR3 is 13 residues. The CDR3 loop reads CASSTLVVDTQYF. CDR3 sequence (DNA): TGTGCCAGCAGTACGTTAGTCGTGGATACGCAGTATTTT.

The chain joins TRBV4-1 to TRBJ1-5, with D possibly TRBD1 on 5 matching bases. V gave up 1 base and J gave up 1 base, with 17 bases separating them. Germline CDR1 reads MGHRA; CDR2 reads YSYEKL. The CDR3 is 18 amino acids. CDR3 loop: CASSQAGGPGLSNQPQHF. The CDR3 bases are TGCGCCAGCAGCCAAGCCGGGGGACCGGGCCTAAGCAATCAGCCCCAGCATTTT.

This chain connects TRBV20-1 to TRBJ2-3, with 10 bases lining up with TRBD2. The trim removed 0 bases at V and 1 base at J, leaving 1 base unmatched. CDR1 and CDR2 from the germline V gene are DFQATT and SNEGSKA (reference sequence). This CDR3 is 15 amino acids long. The CDR3 loop is CSARDLAGGTDTQYF. The CDR3 region has the DNA TGCAGTGCTAGAGATCTAGCGGGAGGCACAGATACGCAGTATTTT.

The genes are TRBV12-3 or TRBV12-4 and TRBJ2-7; D might be TRBD2 (6 bases). The CDR3 loop spans 13 amino acids. Trimming shortened V by 2 bases and J by 5 bases, and 10 bases separated the two germline ends. CDR3 residues: CASSLLGEDEQYF. CDR3 DNA sequence: TGTGCCAGCAGTTTATTGGGGGAGGACGAGCAGTACTTC.

The chain joins TRBV7-3 to TRBJ2-5; D remains unclear. CDR1 is SGHTA, CDR2 FQGTGA, per germline. The length of the CDR3 is 14 residues. V lost 5 bases and J lost 5, with 15 bases in between. Here the CDR3 reads CASSPSPEAETQYF. DNA for the CDR3: TGTGCCAGCAGCCCCTCCCCCGAGGCCGAGACCCAGTACTTC.

This rearrangement joins TRBV28 to TRBJ2-5; no definite D call. With 8 bases removed from V and 1 base from J, the gap between germline ends came to 14 bases. Germline CDR1 is MDHEN and CDR2 is SYDVKM. The CDR3 has 14 residues. CDR3 region: CASERDVSQETQYF. In nucleotides, the CDR3 is TGTGCCAGCGAAAGAGACGTGTCCCAAGAGACCCAGTACTTC.

The gene calls are TRBV4-3 and TRBJ2-1; 9 bases agree with TRBD1. Germline loops: CDR1 LGHNA, CDR2 YSLEER. CDR3 length equals 17 residues. Trimming removed 0 bases from V and 9 bases from J; junction bases left unmatched: 12. The CDR3: CASSQDVGQGVNSEQFF. Written as DNA, the CDR3 is TGCGCCAGCAGCCAAGATGTGGGACAGGGTGTAAACAGTGAGCAGTTCTTC.

The chain has TRBV20-1 and TRBJ2-1; 7 bases agree with TRBD2. Germline V lookup: CDR1 DFQATT, CDR2 SNEGSKA (reference sequence). CDR3 length equals 16 residues. Trimming took 3 bases from V and 0 from J; bases not matched to a gene: 8. The CDR3 sequence: CSASLSRGSSYNEQFF. Here the CDR3 DNA reads TGCAGTGCTAGCCTCTCGCGGGGGAGCTCCTACAATGAGCAGTTCTTC.

The chain carries TRBV7-9 and TRBJ2-7; tentatively, D is TRBD2 (6 bases). This CDR3 has 16 residues. Germline V gene sequence: CDR1 SEHNR, CDR2 FQNEAQ (reference sequence). Deletions cut 1 base from V and 0 bases from J, with 13 bases between. CDR3 bases: TGTGCCAGCAGCTTAGATGGGGGAGGCCTCTCCTACGAGCAGTACTTC. This gives the protein CASSLDGGGLSYEQYF.

The rearrangement uses TRBV5-6 and TRBJ2-2; D is possibly TRBD1 or TRBD2 (5 bases each). V was pared by 2 bases and J by 10 bases, with 9 bases between. The germline CDR1 and CDR2 sequences are SGHDT and YYEEEE. The CDR3 extends over 12 amino acids. In DNA form, the CDR3 reads TGTGCCAGCAGCTTTACGGGGCTGGAGCTGTTTTTT. It is translated as CASSFTGLELFF.

The V gene is TRBV5-1, the J gene TRBJ2-2; D might be TRBD2 (6 bases). V lost 2 bases, J lost 0 bases, and 8 bases lay in between. In germline, CDR1 is SGHRS, CDR2 YFSETQ. The CDR3 has 15 residues. CDR3 loop: CASSFRGTNTGELFF. The CDR3 DNA follows: TGCGCCAGCAGCTTTCGGGGGACGAACACCGGGGAGCTGTTTTTT.

The V call is TRBV27, the J call TRBJ2-7; 7 nucleotides line up with TRBD1. The ends lost 0 bases at V and 1 base at J; junction bases unmatched: 6. This CDR3 is 16 amino acids long. Germline V CDR1 and CDR2: MNHEY, SMNVEV (reference sequence). CDR3 bases: TGTGCCAGCAGTTTATCAAGCACAGGGGCATCCTACGAGCAGTACTTC. Its protein is CASSLSSTGASYEQYF.

The rearrangement uses TRBV27 and TRBJ2-1, with 7 bases aligning to TRBD2. The J segment lost 0 bases and the V segment lost 2 bases, leaving 13 bases of the junction unmatched. There are 19 residues in the CDR3. CDR1 MNHEY and CDR2 SMNVEV come from the germline V gene (reference sequence). The CDR3 nucleotides are TGTGCCAGCAGTTTAAGGCTAGCGGAGGCCCTTAGCTCCTACAATGAGCAGTTCTTC. This translates into CASSLRLAEALSSYNEQFF.

This rearrangement joins TRBV4-1 to TRBJ1-1; a weak D match, TRBD1 (6 bases). Trimming left V 1 base short and J 0 bases short, with 15 bases between. Germline CDR1 and CDR2: MGHRA and YSYEKL. This CDR3 is 17 amino acids long. The CDR3 DNA reads TGCGCCAGCAGCCAAGGAGGCTCGAGGGGGTTGAACACTGAAGCTTTCTTT. Encoded protein: CASSQGGSRGLNTEAFF.

This chain links TRBV11-2 with TRBJ2-7, with D maybe TRBD2 (6 bases). The germline V gene has CDR1 SGHAT and CDR2 FQNNGV. Trimming took off 4 bases at V and 2 bases at J, with 30 bases between the two ends. The CDR3 is 20 amino acids. The DNA of the CDR3 is TGTGCCAGCAGCTCCCTGAAAGCAGGGACTCCTACAGGAAAGGCCTACGAGCAGTACTTC. Translating it yields CASSSLKAGTPTGKAYEQYF.

This chain uses TRBV7-9 with TRBJ2-1; 8 bases map to TRBD2. V lost 2 bases, J lost 9 bases, and 12 bases stayed unmatched. The CDR3 extends over 16 amino acids. Germline CDR1 SEHNR, CDR2 FQNEAQ (reference sequence). The CDR3 sequence is CASSLSWEEREGEQFF. CDR3 nucleotide sequence: TGTGCCAGCAGCTTAAGTTGGGAAGAACGGGAGGGTGAGCAGTTCTTC.

This chain links TRBV11-2 with TRBJ2-6; 7 nucleotides align to TRBD1. J was trimmed by 0 bases and V by 0 bases; bases with no gene match: 5. The germline V gene has CDR1 SGHAT and CDR2 FQNNGV. The CDR3 is 18 amino acids. This CDR3 reads CASSLEGGPRSGANVLTF. CDR3 in DNA: TGTGCCAGCAGCTTAGAAGGGGGCCCCCGCTCTGGGGCCAACGTCCTGACTTTC.

This clonotype was recorded once. This chain links TRBV15 with TRBJ1-5; tentatively, D is TRBD1 (6 bases). In germline, CDR1 is LNHNV, CDR2 YYDKDF (reference sequence). This CDR3 region has 14 residues. The V gene lost 1 base and the J gene lost 7 bases, with 11 bases spanning the gap. CDR3 sequence reads: CATSRAGTNQPQHF. CDR3 in DNA: TGTGCCACCAGCAGAGCCGGGACAAACCAGCCCCAGCATTTT.

The chain has TRBV2 and TRBJ2-3, with 10 bases that match TRBD2. V shed 10 bases and J 5 bases; nucleotides not matched to a gene: 18. This CDR3 region has 17 residues. CDR1 is SNHLY, CDR2 FYNNEI, per germline. As DNA, the CDR3 is TGTGCCATCCCAATGGGGTGGTCTAGCGGGAGTGGAGATACGCAGTATTTT. This gives the protein CAIPMGWSSGSGDTQYF.

For this clonotype: Without the conserved terminal phenylalanine or tryptophan, this CDR3 likely stems from a read error. The CDR3 region is CASSLVPTGINTEAFC. The CDR3 bases are TGTGCCAGCAGCTTAGTGCCGACAGGGATCAACACTGAAGCTTTCTGT. The J gene is TRBJ1-1, the V gene TRBV7-2, with 7 bases fitting TRBD1. V was pared by 1 base and J by 2 bases, with 7 bases of the junction left unmatched. Germline assignment: CDR1 SGHTA and CDR2 FQGNSA. There are 16 residues in the CDR3.